The clone carrying this T cell receptor (beta chain) turned up a few times. Its antigen is undetermined. This sample stems from a study of CD8 T cells in ankylosing spondylitis. General observations from the study: Previous work reported some of these motif variants in the synovial fluid and blood of reactive arthritis. In ankylosing spondylitis blood, a motif of 7 to 9 highly homologous TCR beta variants appeared characteristic.

Germline V CDR1 and CDR2: SNHLY, FYNNEI. The CDR3 consists of 14 residues. V was trimmed by 7 bases and J by 2 bases, leaving 12 bases between them. TCRdb independently ran MiXCR on the 5' RACE reads; one entry per CDR3 protein. The sample has fewer than 550,000 distinct CDR3 sequences; approximately 5% are singletons. This TCR was sampled from a male donor with ankylosing spondylitis. The sequenced sample was blood, either unsorted or a sorted T cell fraction (not recorded which). The chain joins TRBV2 to TRBJ1-5; D is undetermined. The CDR3 bases are TGTGCCAGCATGGGCCCCCTTCGCAATCAGCCCCAGCATTTT. Its protein product is CASMGPLRNQPQHF.